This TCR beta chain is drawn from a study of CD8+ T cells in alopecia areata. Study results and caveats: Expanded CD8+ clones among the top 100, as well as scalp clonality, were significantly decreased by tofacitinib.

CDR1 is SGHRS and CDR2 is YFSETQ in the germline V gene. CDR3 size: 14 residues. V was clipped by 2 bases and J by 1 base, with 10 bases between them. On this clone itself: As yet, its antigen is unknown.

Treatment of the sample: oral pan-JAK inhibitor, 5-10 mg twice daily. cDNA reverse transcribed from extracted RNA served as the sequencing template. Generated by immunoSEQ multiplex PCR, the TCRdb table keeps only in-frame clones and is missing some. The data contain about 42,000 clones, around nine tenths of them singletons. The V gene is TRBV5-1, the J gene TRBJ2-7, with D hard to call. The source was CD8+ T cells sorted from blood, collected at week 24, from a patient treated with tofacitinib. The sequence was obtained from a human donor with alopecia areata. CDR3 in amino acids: CASSLLGLSYEQYF. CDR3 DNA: TGCGCCAGCAGCTTACTGGGGTTGTCCTACGAGCAGTACTTC.